A selection of T cell receptor beta chains follows, all from one sample in a study of blood T cell repertoires in COVID-19. The table came from immunoSEQ multiplex PCR; TCRdb's copy has only in-frame clones and leaves some out. The sample carries 300,000 to 350,000 clones, roughly nine tenths recorded once. The sample consisted of peripheral blood. These receptors originate from a young man with active or convalescent COVID-19. The CDR3 runs from the conserved cysteine through the conserved F or W. Each record gives: CDR3 DNA, CDR3 protein, clone size, D gene, V gene, J gene. The D gene is left open where the match is weak. Only part of the rows carry a size: once, few, many, or a class if the clone is expanded.

CDR3nt: TGTGCCAGTACAACTAGCGTTTACAATGAGCAGTTCTTC
CDR3aa: CASTTSVYNEQFF
abundance: NA
d_gene: TRBD2
v_gene: TRBV19
j_gene: TRBJ2-1

CDR3nt: TGTGCCAGCAATTTAGGCGGGATCTACGAGCAGTACTTC
CDR3aa: CASNLGGIYEQYF
abundance: NA
d_gene: NA
v_gene: TRBV28
j_gene: TRBJ2-7

CDR3nt: TGTGCCAGCAGCCAAGGAGTTCGGGAGACCCAGTACTTC
CDR3aa: CASSQGVRETQYF
abundance: NA
d_gene: NA
v_gene: TRBV3-1/TRBV3-2
j_gene: TRBJ2-5

CDR3nt: TGTGCCAGCAGCAAAGCCGTGGACAGCGGCTACGAGCAGTACTTC
CDR3aa: CASSKAVDSGYEQYF
abundance: NA
d_gene: NA
v_gene: TRBV21-1
j_gene: TRBJ2-7

CDR3nt: TGTGCCAGCAGCTATTTGACAGGGGTGGATGAAAAACTGTTTTTT
CDR3aa: CASSYLTGVDEKLFF
abundance: few
d_gene: TRBD1
v_gene: TRBV7-8
j_gene: TRBJ1-4

CDR3nt: TGTGCCAGCAGCACCCGTAGCGAGTCGAACACCGGGGAGCTGTTTTTT
CDR3aa: CASSTRSESNTGELFF
abundance: NA
d_gene: NA
v_gene: TRBV9
j_gene: TRBJ2-2

CDR3nt: TGTGCCAGCAGCTTAAACGGCTACGAGCAGTACTTC
CDR3aa: CASSLNGYEQYF
abundance: NA
d_gene: NA
v_gene: TRBV11-2
j_gene: TRBJ2-7

CDR3nt: TGTGCCAGCAGCTTAGGACTAGTCTACGAGCAGTACTTC
CDR3aa: CASSLGLVYEQYF
abundance: NA
d_gene: NA
v_gene: TRBV7-2
j_gene: TRBJ2-7

CDR3nt: TGTGCCAGCAGCCCCAGCGGGGGGGGCTACAATGAGCAGTTCTTC
CDR3aa: CASSPSGGGYNEQFF
abundance: NA
d_gene: TRBD2
v_gene: TRBV11-2
j_gene: TRBJ2-1

CDR3nt: TGTGCCAGCAGTGTATCTAGCGGGAGGGCCGTCTACGAGCAGTACTTC
CDR3aa: CASSVSSGRAVYEQYF
abundance: NA
d_gene: TRBD2
v_gene: TRBV28
j_gene: TRBJ2-7

CDR3nt: TGCGCCAGCAGCTTGACGGGACTAGCGGCCTACGAGCAGTACTTC
CDR3aa: CASSLTGLAAYEQYF
abundance: NA
d_gene: TRBD2
v_gene: TRBV5-1
j_gene: TRBJ2-7